These T cell receptor beta chains were read from a single sample in a study of CD8+ T cells in alopecia areata. The assay was immunoSEQ multiplex PCR, and TCRdb's table has in-frame clones only and misses some. The sample records 35,000 to 45,000 clones, 45% to 65% being singletons. The specimen was CD4+ Tregs sorted from blood. Receptors were obtained from a human donor with alopecia areata. CDR3s include the opening cysteine and the closing phenylalanine or tryptophan. Fields, in order: CDR3 DNA, CDR3 protein, clone size, D gene, V gene, J gene. The D gene is left open where the match is weak. Size values are once, few and many counts, or a class for expanded clones, and some rows have none.

TGTGCCAGCTCACCACGAGTTGGGGGGGCTGAAGCTTTCTTT	CASSPRVGGAEAFF	-	-	TRBV18	TRBJ1-1
TGTGCCAGCAGTGAAGGCAACAAGGGCCTCTATGGCTACACCTTC	CASSEGNKGLYGYTF	once	-	TRBV25-1	TRBJ1-2
TGTGCCAGCAGTTTGATGGGACAGAATGGCTACACCTTC	CASSLMGQNGYTF	few	TRBD1	TRBV27	TRBJ1-2
TGTGCCAGCAGCCTTACTAGCACCGGGGAGCTGTTTTTT	CASSLTSTGELFF	few	-	TRBV7-2	TRBJ2-2
TGTGCCAGCAGCTTAGTCGTTGGCTATGGCTACACCTTC	CASSLVVGYGYTF	-	-	TRBV7-8	TRBJ1-2
TGTGCCAGCAGCTATGGGGGGCTAAACGAGCAGTACTTC	CASSYGGLNEQYF	few	-	TRBV5-6	TRBJ2-7
TGCGCCAGCAGCTCGACAGGCACGATCTACGAGCAGTACTTC	CASSSTGTIYEQYF	-	-	TRBV5-1	TRBJ2-7
TGTGCCTGGACCCGGGACCTCTACAATGAGCAGTTCTTC	CAWTRDLYNEQFF	-	-	TRBV30	TRBJ2-1
TGTGCCAGCAGAGGGAACCTCTTGAACACCGGGGAGCTGTTTTTT	CASRGNLLNTGELFF	few	-	TRBV7-2	TRBJ2-2
TGCAGCGTTGCAGGGGGTACGCATCAGCCCCAGCATTTT	CSVAGGTHQPQHF	few	TRBD1	TRBV29-1	TRBJ1-5